These 19 T cell receptor beta chains were sequenced from one sample in a study of regulatory T cells in long-lasting Graves disease. Noted time point: newly diagnosed GD, antithyroid drugs for less than 3 months. With RNA extracted from PBMCs as input, the TCR library was made. Relying on iRepertoire HTBI primers and Arm-PCR of CDR3 regions, the team built TCR beta libraries. TCRdb reprocessed the multiplex PCR reads via MiXCR and lists one record per CDR3 protein. The table includes 360,000 or so distinct CDR3 sequences, over 15% detected once. These sequences were also reported in another study, on T cells in Graves' hyperthyroidism and ophthalmopathy.

Here the sequenced sample was peripheral blood mononuclear cells (PBMCs), taken at new diagnosis, from a patient treated with antithyroid drugs. All receptors derive from a man in his forties with Graves disease.

This clonotype has at least ten counts. CDR3 sequence (DNA): TGTGCCAGCAGTTCATATCGGGGCGCTGCCGGGGCCAACGTCCTGACTTTC. It yields the protein CASSSYRGAAGANVLTF. The rearrangement uses TRBV6-5 and TRBJ2-6; D may correspond to TRBD1 or TRBD2 (5 bases each). V dropped 4 bases and J dropped 4 bases, with 17 bases sitting between them. The CDR3 is made up of 17 amino acids. CDR1 is MNHEY, CDR2 SVGAGI, per germline.

This clonotype was found many times. This chain connects TRBV27 to TRBJ1-6, with D possibly TRBD1 on 6 matching bases. Germline V gene lookup returns CDR1 MNHEY and CDR2 SMNVEV (reference sequence). The CDR3 spans 15 residues. The V end was cut by 5 bases, the J end by 10 bases, with 18 bases between. This CDR3 reads CASSQEPPGASPLHF. DNA for the CDR3: TGTGCCAGCAGTCAAGAACCCCCAGGGGCCTCACCCCTCCACTTT.

The rearrangement links TRBV7-9 to TRBJ1-5; weak D call: TRBD1 (5 bases). The length of the CDR3 is 14 residues. Germline values: CDR1 SEHNR, CDR2 FQNEAQ (reference sequence). The V gene lost 1 base and the J gene lost 4 bases, with 8 bases spanning the gap. Here the CDR3 DNA reads TGTGCCAGCAGCTTAGGACAGCAAAATCAGCCCCAGCATTTT. Its translation is CASSLGQQNQPQHF.

This clonotype was recorded at least ten times. V and J are TRBV29-1 and TRBJ2-5, with 11 positions matching TRBD2. The germline gives CDR1 SQVTM, CDR2 ANQGSEA. The CDR3 is 16 residues long. V shed 4 bases, J shed 5 bases, and the junction held 12 bases outside the gene matches. The CDR3 spells CSVAFSSGGPGETQYF. The CDR3 DNA reads TGCAGCGTTGCCTTCTCTAGCGGGGGGCCGGGGGAGACCCAGTACTTC.

This chain connects TRBV3-1 to TRBJ1-2; D is unclear. V lost 0 bases and J lost 7, with 6 bases in between. The CDR3 length is 12 residues. CDR1 is LGHDT, CDR2 YNNKEL, per germline (reference sequence). As DNA, the CDR3 is TGTGCCAGCAGCCAAGAATTCGGTGGCTACACCTTC. It specifies CASSQEFGGYTF.

This clonotype was seen ten or more times. The V call is TRBV29-1, the J call TRBJ2-5; possibly TRBD2 for D (6 bases). The V gene lost 6 bases and the J gene lost 5 bases, with 22 bases spanning the gap. This CDR3 has 15 residues. Germline values: CDR1 SQVTM, CDR2 ANQGSEA. CDR3 residues: CSVGVGRLDWETQYF. In nucleotides, the CDR3 is TGCAGCGTGGGGGTAGGAAGACTAGATTGGGAGACCCAGTACTTC.

There are many counts of this clonotype. This chain links TRBV2 with TRBJ1-4; D might be TRBD1 (6 bases). Germline values: CDR1 SNHLY, CDR2 FYNNEI. Trimming took 6 bases from V and 4 from J, leaving 27 bases between them. There are 19 residues in the CDR3. CDR3 sequence reads: CASRWDHRVSWADNEKLFF. CDR3 DNA sequence: TGTGCCAGCAGATGGGACCACAGGGTGTCGTGGGCGGATAATGAAAAACTGTTTTTT.

This clonotype has a count of ten or more. An end of the junction does not agree with germline; a read error may underlie this. CDR3 amino acids: CASSQGKGVAQYF. In DNA form, the CDR3 reads TGTGCTAGCAGCCAGGGGAAGGGGGTGGCCCAGTACTTC. The rearrangement links TRBV7-7 to TRBJ2-5, with TRBD1 as a possible D gene (6 bases). This CDR3 has 13 residues. Germline CDR1 SSHAT, CDR2 FNYEAQ (reference sequence).

On this clonotype itself: A read error may account for a junction end that differs from germline. In nucleotides, the CDR3 is TGTGCCAGCAGCTTAGGCTCTGGAAACACCGTATATTTT. It codes for CASSLGSGNTVYF. The J gene is TRBJ1-3, the V gene TRBV7-8; D is uncertain. In germline, CDR1 is SGHVS, CDR2 FQNEAQ. The CDR3 sequence is 13 residues long. Full variable domain (outside the CDR3, taken from reference TRBV7-8 and TRBJ1-3): GAGVSQSPRYKVAKRGQDVALRCDPISGHVSLFWYQQALGQGPEFLTYFQNEAQLDKSGLPSDRFFAERPEGSVSTLKIQRTQQEDSAVYLCASSLGSGNTVYFGEGSWLTVV.

In its sample, this clonotype was seen many times. V usage is TRBV7-2 and J usage is TRBJ2-7; 8 bases align to TRBD1. The CDR3 length is 15 residues. The germline gives CDR1 SGHTA, CDR2 FQGNSA. V was pared by 3 bases and J by 3 bases, with 7 bases of the junction left unmatched. The chain's CDR3 is CASSFAAGGYYEQYF. For the CDR3, the DNA is TGTGCCAGCAGCTTTGCGGCAGGGGGCTACTACGAGCAGTACTTC.

This clonotype was seen only once. This clone may be a read error of a much larger clone one base away. The CDR3 carries no conserved terminal phenylalanine or tryptophan, so it likely arises from a read error. The chain employs TRBV11-3 and TRBJ2-1; D may be TRBD1 (6 bases). CDR3 length equals 13 residues. V was pared by 4 bases and J by 8 bases, with 12 bases between. CDR1 is SGHNT, CDR2 YENEEA, per germline. The CDR3 nucleotides are TGTGCCAGCAGCTCTAACCCAGGGGATGAGCAGTTCCTC. Its translation: CASSSNPGDEQFL.

This clonotype was seen more than once but under ten times. The chain recombines TRBV5-1 with TRBJ2-5; D call uncertain. The CDR3 has 14 residues. Germline V lookup: CDR1 SGHRS, CDR2 YFSETQ. V lost 4 bases and J lost 5, with 15 bases in between. The CDR3 bases are TGCGCCAGCAGCCCCCGGTCGGTTGGGGAGACCCAGTACTTC. Translation: CASSPRSVGETQYF. The variable domain in full, completed from reference TRBV5-1 and TRBJ2-5, reads KAGVTQTPRYLIKTRGQQVTLSCSPISGHRSVSWYQQTPGQGLQFLFEYFSETQRNKGNFPGRFSGRQFSNSRSEMNVSTLELGDSALYLCASSPRSVGETQYFGPGTRLLVL.

The chain combines TRBV15 with TRBJ1-5, with D perhaps TRBD1 (5 bases). V lost 1 base and J 0 bases, leaving 13 bases between the germline ends. Germline loops: CDR1 LNHNV, CDR2 YYDKDF (reference sequence). The CDR3 contains 17 residues. The CDR3 coding sequence is TGTGCCACCAGCAGAGGGGGGGGACTCTATAGCAATCAGCCCCAGCATTTT. This translates into CATSRGGGLYSNQPQHF.

The chain combines TRBV19 with TRBJ2-7, with D possibly TRBD2 on 5 matching bases. There are 20 residues in the CDR3. Germline V gene lookup returns CDR1 LNHDA and CDR2 SQIVND (reference sequence). V was pared by 5 bases and J by 3 bases, with 32 bases between. DNA for the CDR3: TGTGCCAGTAGTCTCCGACTAATGTCTCTGCCTTGGAGCTACTACTACGAGCAGTACTTC. Translation gives CASSLRLMSLPWSYYYEQYF.

V and J are TRBV7-2 and TRBJ1-2; no reliable D call. The germline CDR1 and CDR2 sequences are SGHTA and FQGNSA. The CDR3 covers 15 residues. Trimming left V 5 bases short and J 4 bases short, with 17 bases between. The CDR3 reads CASSAPLGRPYGYTF. The CDR3, as DNA: TGTGCCAGCAGCGCCCCGTTGGGCAGGCCCTATGGCTACACCTTC.

This clonotype was picked up many times. This chain joins TRBV13 and TRBJ2-3; D gene uncertain. Per the germline V gene, CDR1 is PRHDT and CDR2 is FYEKMQ (reference sequence). This CDR3 comprises 16 residues. The ends were cut back, 5 bases at V and 1 base at J, with 16 bases in the middle. Written as DNA, the CDR3 is TGTGCCAGCAGCCCTAGGGCCGGTTCTGGCACAGATACGCAGTATTTT. This translates into CASSPRAGSGTDTQYF.

In its sample, this clonotype was seen a few times. The chain recombines TRBV5-1 with TRBJ2-1; 8 nucleotides match TRBD1. V lost 4 bases to trimming and J lost 4 bases; unmatched junction nucleotides: 10. The CDR3 loop spans 16 amino acids. The germline V gene has CDR1 SGHRS and CDR2 YFSETQ. The CDR3 DNA reads TGCGCCAGCAGCCACGCCCCGGGACAGGAATACAATGAGCAGTTCTTC. Its translation: CASSHAPGQEYNEQFF.

The chain is built from TRBV16 and TRBJ1-5; TRBD1 matches at 7 bases. Trimming took 2 bases from V and 6 from J; bases not matched to a gene: 4. Looked up from germline, CDR1 is KGHSY and CDR2 is FQNENV. The CDR3 spans 14 residues. For the CDR3, the DNA is TGTGCCAGCAGCCAAAAGGGGGCAATTCAGCCCCAGCATTTT. Its protein is CASSQKGAIQPQHF.

This clonotype has only a few counts. The chain couples TRBV7-9 to TRBJ2-5; the D is unclear. V was pared by 1 base and J by 1 base, with 13 bases between. CDR1 SEHNR and CDR2 FQNEAQ come from the germline V gene (reference sequence). The CDR3 totals 16 residues. The CDR3 spells CASSLGEAVLQETQYF. In nucleotides, the CDR3 is TGTGCCAGCAGCTTAGGTGAGGCTGTACTCCAAGAGACCCAGTACTTC.